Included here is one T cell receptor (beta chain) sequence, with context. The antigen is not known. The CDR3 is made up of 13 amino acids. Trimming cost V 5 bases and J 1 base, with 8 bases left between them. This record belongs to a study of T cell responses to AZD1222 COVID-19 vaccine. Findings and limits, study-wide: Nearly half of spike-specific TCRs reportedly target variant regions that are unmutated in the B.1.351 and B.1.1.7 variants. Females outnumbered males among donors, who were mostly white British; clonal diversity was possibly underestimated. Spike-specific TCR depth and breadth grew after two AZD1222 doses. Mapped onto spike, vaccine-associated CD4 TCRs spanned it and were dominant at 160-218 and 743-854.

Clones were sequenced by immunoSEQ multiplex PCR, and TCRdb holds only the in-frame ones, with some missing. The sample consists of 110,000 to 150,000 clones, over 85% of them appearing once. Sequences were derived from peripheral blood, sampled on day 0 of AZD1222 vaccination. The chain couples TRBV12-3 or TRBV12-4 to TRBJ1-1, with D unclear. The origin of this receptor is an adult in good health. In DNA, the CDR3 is TGTGCCAGCAGTCAACGCAGGAACACTGAAGCTTTCTTT. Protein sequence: CASSQRRNTEAFF.